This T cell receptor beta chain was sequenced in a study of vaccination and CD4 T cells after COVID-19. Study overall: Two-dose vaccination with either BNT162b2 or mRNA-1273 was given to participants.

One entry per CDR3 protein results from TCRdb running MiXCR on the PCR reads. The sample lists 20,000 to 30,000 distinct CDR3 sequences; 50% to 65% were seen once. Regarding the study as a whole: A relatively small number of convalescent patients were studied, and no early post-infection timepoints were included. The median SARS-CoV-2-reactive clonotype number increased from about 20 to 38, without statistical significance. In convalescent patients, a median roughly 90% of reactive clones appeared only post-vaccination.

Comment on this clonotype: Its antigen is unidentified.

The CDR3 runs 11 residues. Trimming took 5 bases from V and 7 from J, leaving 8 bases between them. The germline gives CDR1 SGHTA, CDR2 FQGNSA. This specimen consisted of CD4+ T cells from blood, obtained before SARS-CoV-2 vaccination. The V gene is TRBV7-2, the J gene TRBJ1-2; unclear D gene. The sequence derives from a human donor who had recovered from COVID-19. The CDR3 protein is CASSIRGGYTF. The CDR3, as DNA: TGTGCCAGCAGCATAAGAGGTGGCTACACCTTC.